These T cell receptor beta chains were read from a single sample in a study of blood T cell repertoires in COVID-19. Here immunoSEQ multiplex PCR was the method, and the copy in TCRdb shows in-frame clones only, minus some. This table holds under 300,000 clones, about nine tenths found once. The specimen was peripheral blood. The receptors were gathered from a man in his 60s who had recovered from COVID-19. Both conserved end residues are trimmed from each CDR3. Fields, in order: clone size, V gene, CDR3 protein. Expanded clones are given a class, and other clones once, few, many or no size at all.

abundance: .
v_gene: TRBV29-1
CDR3aa: SVEGAGGGIETQY

abundance: .
v_gene: TRBV9
CDR3aa: ASSVGWERRTDTQY

abundance: .
v_gene: TRBV7-2
CDR3aa: ASSLVGKTEAF

abundance: .
v_gene: TRBV28
CDR3aa: ASRLVGQGSQPQH

abundance: .
v_gene: TRBV2
CDR3aa: ASSPGQKTYGYT

abundance: .
v_gene: TRBV9
CDR3aa: ASSGTGLGNEKLF

abundance: .
v_gene: TRBV19
CDR3aa: ASSLGQASNQPQH

abundance: .
v_gene: TRBV25-1
CDR3aa: ASSRGTTDTQY

abundance: .
v_gene: TRBV5-1
CDR3aa: ASSNQQAPGPLSEKLF

abundance: .
v_gene: TRBV20-1
CDR3aa: SASPRGGGGNEQF

abundance: .
v_gene: TRBV3-1/TRBV3-2
CDR3aa: ASSQARTDLIYGYT

abundance: .
v_gene: TRBV24-1
CDR3aa: ATSDDQGNGYT

abundance: .
v_gene: TRBV7-8
CDR3aa: ASSFRDRGSGELF

abundance: .
v_gene: TRBV7-9
CDR3aa: ASSLALGEGNEQF

abundance: .
v_gene: TRBV15
CDR3aa: ATSRLGARGYGNQPQH

abundance: .
v_gene: TRBV9
CDR3aa: ASSATGLRETQY

abundance: .
v_gene: TRBV4-1
CDR3aa: ASSQDEAGVNQPQH

abundance: .
v_gene: TRBV7-2
CDR3aa: ASSLVGFRQAYGYT

abundance: .
v_gene: TRBV5-1
CDR3aa: ASSLVRYNEQF

abundance: once
v_gene: TRBV6-5
CDR3aa: ASSHPGVTYEQY

abundance: .
v_gene: TRBV18
CDR3aa: ASSSTSNAYEQY

abundance: .
v_gene: TRBV6-4
CDR3aa: ASSDPPGQSPLH

abundance: once
v_gene: TRBV5-5
CDR3aa: ASSYTGGNSGNTIY

abundance: .
v_gene: TRBV4-1
CDR3aa: ASSQGILRTSGGNHNEQF

abundance: once
v_gene: TRBV5-1
CDR3aa: ASSLAGGPSNEQF

abundance: .
v_gene: TRBV30
CDR3aa: AWREAFEKLF

abundance: .
v_gene: TRBV3-1/TRBV3-2
CDR3aa: ASSQAAGGQY

abundance: .
v_gene: TRBV3-1/TRBV3-2
CDR3aa: ASSQRLAGGSPTDTQY

abundance: .
v_gene: TRBV28
CDR3aa: ASSLGLAGHEQY

abundance: .
v_gene: TRBV6-5
CDR3aa: ASSYRFRDSGNTIY

abundance: .
v_gene: TRBV4-1
CDR3aa: ASSQRTGQVNTEAF

abundance: .
v_gene: TRBV7-9
CDR3aa: ASSPVWGDNTEAF

abundance: few
v_gene: TRBV6-5
CDR3aa: ATSPTGSSSPLH

abundance: .
v_gene: TRBV7-9
CDR3aa: ATLEDGYT

abundance: .
v_gene: TRBV27
CDR3aa: ASSLLGQGKTQETQY

abundance: .
v_gene: TRBV24-1
CDR3aa: ATGGGWYNEQF

abundance: .
v_gene: TRBV14
CDR3aa: ASSPGRGGGYT